Below are 9 T cell receptor beta chains sequenced from a single sample in a study of cytomegalovirus exposure and HLA in healthy donors. Both 60 Vbeta primers and 13 Jbeta primers went into the PCR. Sequencing used immunoSEQ multiplex PCR; TCRdb keeps in-frame clones, though not all of them. The data hold 120,000 to 150,000 clones, with approximately 9% observed a single time. Material: PBMCs. The receptors derive from a male donor in good health and CMV-seronegative.

This clone was seen a few times. This chain uses TRBV7-9 with TRBJ1-6; 7 bases agree with TRBD1. The CDR3 is 16 residues long. Germline V gene data show CDR1 as SEHNR and CDR2 as FQNEAQ (reference sequence). V lost 5 bases, J lost 0 bases, and 4 bases stayed unmatched. This CDR3 reads CASSQTGSSYNSPLHF. The CDR3 DNA reads as TGTGCCAGCAGCCAGACAGGGAGCTCCTATAATTCACCCCTCCACTTT.

The chain recombines TRBV29-1 with TRBJ2-7, with a tentative D call TRBD2 (7 bases). With 6 bases removed from V and 4 bases from J, the gap between germline ends came to 16 bases. The CDR3 has 13 amino acids. Per the germline V gene, CDR1 is SQVTM and CDR2 is ANQGSEA. The CDR3 reads CSVGGRFRYEQYF. CDR3 coding DNA: TGCAGCGTCGGGGGGCGTTTTAGGTACGAGCAGTACTTC.

V is TRBV18 and J is TRBJ1-5, with a tentative D call TRBD1 (5 bases). The length of the CDR3 is 14 residues. The V end lost 4 bases, the J end lost 8 bases, and 15 bases lay between the germline ends. The germline CDR1 and CDR2 sequences are KGHSH and LQKENI. The CDR3 spells CASSQGGGEEPQHF. The CDR3 bases are TGTGCCAGCTCACAAGGCGGGGGGGAGGAGCCCCAGCATTTT.

This clone was seen only a few times. The V gene is TRBV2, the J gene TRBJ1-1; the D gene is possibly TRBD1 (5 bases). The germline V gene encodes CDR1 SNHLY and CDR2 FYNNEI. The CDR3 runs to 14 residues. V was clipped by 6 bases and J by 6 bases, with 17 bases between them. The CDR3 sequence: CASRGEGRYAEAFF. The CDR3, as DNA: TGTGCCAGCAGGGGGGAGGGGAGGTACGCTGAAGCTTTCTTT.

This chain connects TRBV6-6 to TRBJ1-1; 10 nucleotides match TRBD1. Germline V gene lookup returns CDR1 MNHNY and CDR2 SVGAGI (reference sequence). J lost 3 bases, V lost 2 bases, and 3 bases had no gene match. The CDR3 runs to 15 residues. The CDR3, as DNA: TGTGCCAGCAGTTACGGGACAGGGGAAGACACTGAAGCTTTCTTT. Its translation is CASSYGTGEDTEAFF.

V gene TRBV7-3 combines with J gene TRBJ1-1; D is unresolved. The CDR3 consists of 13 residues. The V and J ends lost 3 bases and 0 bases respectively, with 5 bases between them. The germline CDR1 and CDR2 sequences are SGHTA and FQGTGA. CDR3 sequence: CASSFQVNTEAFF. In DNA, the CDR3 is TGTGCCAGCAGCTTCCAGGTGAACACTGAAGCTTTCTTT.

This clone occurred a few times. V is TRBV6-1 and J is TRBJ1-4; possibly TRBD1 for D (6 bases). This CDR3 is 15 amino acids long. Between the trimmed V and J ends, which lost 1 base and 5 bases, there was a span of 11 bases. Germline CDR1 MNHNS, CDR2 SASEGT. CDR3 coding DNA: TGTGCCAGCAGTGAAGTTGACAGGTTAAATGAAAAACTGTTTTTT. Translation gives CASSEVDRLNEKLFF.

Here the CDR3 reads CASSRKQGARESQNIQYF. Written as DNA, the CDR3 is TGTGCCAGCAGCAGAAAACAGGGGGCGCGTGAGTCCCAAAACATTCAGTACTTC. This chain connects TRBV21-1 to TRBJ2-4; TRBD1 reflects the table's D call only, with no check against the DNA. TRBV21-1 is a listed pseudogene. The CDR3 is made up of 18 amino acids.

This sequence joins TRBV27 and TRBJ2-2; D is perhaps TRBD1 (6 bases). Trimming took 5 bases from V and 7 from J, leaving 14 bases between them. The CDR3 loop spans 14 amino acids. Germline loops: CDR1 MNHEY, CDR2 SMNVEV (reference sequence). The CDR3: CASSTQGLVGELFF. The CDR3 coding sequence is TGTGCCAGCAGTACCCAGGGGCTGGTCGGGGAGCTGTTTTTT.